A selection of T cell receptor beta chains follows, all from one sample in a study of blood T cell repertoires in COVID-19. The protocol was immunoSEQ multiplex PCR, while the TCRdb copy is restricted to in-frame clones and leaves out a portion. The data contain around 300,000 clones, around 90% of them singletons. What was sequenced was peripheral blood. Every receptor here comes from a man in his late teens or twenties with active or convalescent COVID-19. Each CDR3 is given with its conserved first and last residue. The order of the fields is J gene, V gene, clone size, D gene, CDR3 protein, CDR3 DNA. A D gene is named only where the DNA matches it firmly. The size entry is marked missing in some rows and otherwise reads once, few, many or a size class.

TRBJ2-4,TRBV7-2,-,-,CASSSPLAGHIIQYF,TGTGCCAGCAGCTCCCCCCTTGCGGGTCATATCATTCAGTACTTC
TRBJ2-2,TRBV4-2,-,-,CASSQGLDTGELFF,TGTGCCAGCAGCCAAGGACTAGACACCGGGGAGCTGTTTTTT
TRBJ2-5,TRBV7-9,-,TRBD1,CASSPGTGRETQYF,TGTGCCAGCAGCCCCGGGACAGGGCGGGAGACCCAGTACTTC
TRBJ2-2,TRBV14,few,TRBD2,CASSQLAGGYNTGELFF,TGTGCCAGCAGCCAATTAGCGGGAGGCTACAACACCGGGGAGCTGTTTTTT
TRBJ1-1,TRBV25-1,-,-,CASSEFRHRNTEAFF,TGTGCCAGCAGTGAATTCAGACACCGGAACACTGAAGCTTTCTTT
TRBJ2-7,TRBV27,-,-,CASSLTGLPYEQYF,TGTGCCAGCAGTTTGACAGGATTGCCCTACGAGCAGTACTTC
TRBJ1-1,TRBV28,-,TRBD1,CASSLGGTGNTEAFF,TGTGCCAGCAGTTTGGGCGGGACAGGGAACACTGAAGCTTTCTTT
TRBJ1-6,TRBV4-1,once,-,CASSQESNYWSSPLHF,TGCGCCAGCAGCCAAGAGTCTAATTATTGGAGTTCACCCCTCCACTTT
TRBJ1-1,TRBV18,-,-,CASSPPGEAFF,TGTGCCAGCTCACCACCCGGGGAAGCTTTCTTT
TRBJ2-7,TRBV3-1/TRBV3-2,-,TRBD1,CASSLGQGLSSYEQYF,TGTGCCAGCAGCCTCGGACAGGGTTTAAGCTCCTACGAGCAGTACTTC
TRBJ1-2,TRBV9,-,TRBD1,CASSADRVLGYTF,TGTGCCAGCAGCGCGGACAGGGTGCTTGGCTACACCTTC
TRBJ2-2,TRBV6-5,few,-,CASSYQTQGTGELFF,TGTGCCAGCAGTTACCAAACCCAGGGAACCGGGGAGCTGTTTTTT
TRBJ1-6,TRBV10-2,-,-,CASSEPGNSPLHF,TGCGCCAGCAGTGAGCCGGGAAATTCACCCCTCCACTTT
TRBJ2-3,TRBV4-1,-,TRBD2,CASSQPLLGGKTDTQYF,TGCGCCAGCAGCCAACCCCTCTTGGGGGGGAAGACAGATACGCAGTATTTT
TRBJ1-1,TRBV10-3,few,-,CAIGQDYTEAFF,TGTGCCATCGGTCAGGACTACACTGAAGCTTTCTTT
TRBJ2-7,TRBV7-6,-,TRBD2,CASSLGEGRTYEQYF,TGTGCCAGCAGCTTAGGGGAGGGACGAACCTACGAGCAGTACTTC
TRBJ1-2,TRBV29-1,once,TRBD1,CSVENGTDNGYTF,TGCAGCGTGGAGAACGGGACAGATAATGGCTACACCTTC
TRBJ2-1,TRBV4-2,-,TRBD2,CASSQVGRTRHSYNEQFF,TGTGCCAGCAGCCAAGTTGGCCGGACTAGGCACTCCTACAATGAGCAGTTCTTC
TRBJ2-7,TRBV5-8,-,-,CASSRRGLLSYEQYF,TGTGCCAGCAGCCGACGGGGACTGTTATCCTACGAGCAGTACTTC
TRBJ2-1,TRBV13,-,TRBD2,CASSSGLAGGLEQFF,TGTGCCAGCAGCTCGGGACTAGCGGGAGGTCTTGAGCAGTTCTTC
TRBJ1-2,TRBV7-9,-,-,CASSLLAGTRAVYGYTF,TGTGCCAGCAGCTTATTGGCAGGGACTAGGGCGGTTTATGGCTACACCTTC
TRBJ2-3,TRBV28,-,-,CASSRVGTSTDTQYF,TGTGCCAGCAGCCGCGTAGGGACTAGCACAGATACGCAGTATTTT
TRBJ1-4,TRBV27,-,TRBD1,CASSPRTGVGEKLFF,TGTGCCAGTTCCCCGCGGACAGGGGTGGGTGAAAAACTGTTTTTT
TRBJ2-7,TRBV11-2,-,-,CASSLTVHEQYF,TGTGCCAGCAGCTTAACAGTGCACGAGCAGTACTTC
TRBJ2-5,TRBV7-6,-,TRBD1,CASSSKIQGAQETQYF,TGTGCCAGCAGCTCGAAAATACAGGGGGCCCAAGAGACCCAGTACTTC
TRBJ1-5,TRBV5-6,few,-,CASSFWGGVNQPQHF,TGTGCCAGCAGCTTCTGGGGCGGGGTAAATCAGCCCCAGCATTTT
TRBJ2-7,TRBV9,-,TRBD1,CASSGGTGYLHEQYF,TGTGCCAGCAGCGGAGGGACAGGGTATTTACACGAGCAGTACTTC
TRBJ2-7,TRBV6-5,once,-,CASSFQGSYEQYF,TGTGCCAGCAGTTTCCAGGGCTCCTACGAGCAGTACTTC
TRBJ2-7,TRBV7-2,-,TRBD1,CASSDHRGNYEQYF,TGTGCCAGCAGCGATCACAGGGGAAACTACGAGCAGTACTTC
TRBJ1-3,TRBV7-9,-,-,CASSLPDRRGSGNTIYF,TGTGCCAGCAGCTTGCCCGACAGACGTGGCTCTGGAAACACCATATATTTT
TRBJ2-1,TRBV11-2,-,TRBD2,CASSSSRLAGGNEQFF,TGTGCCAGCAGCTCATCCCGACTAGCGGGGGGCAATGAGCAGTTCTTC
TRBJ1-1,TRBV2,-,-,CASTRTPNTEAFF,TGTGCCAGTACGCGGACTCCGAACACTGAAGCTTTCTTT
TRBJ1-2,TRBV27,-,-,CASSTDYGYTF,TGTGCCAGCAGCACAGACTATGGCTACACCTTC
TRBJ2-7,TRBV3-1/TRBV3-2,-,TRBD1,CASTQTGKGEQYF,TGTGCCAGCACCCAGACAGGGAAAGGCGAGCAGTACTTC
TRBJ2-1,TRBV25-1,-,TRBD2,CASRPSGGAAFF,TGTGCCAGCAGACCGAGCGGGGGGGCCGCGTTCTTC
TRBJ1-3,TRBV27,-,-,CASSSVRAGVTGNTIYF,TGTGCCAGCAGTTCGGTCCGGGCCGGGGTGACTGGAAACACCATATATTTT
TRBJ1-6,TRBV2,-,TRBD1,CASSTQGVDSPLHF,TGTGCCAGCAGTACCCAGGGGGTGGATTCACCCCTCCACTTT
TRBJ2-1,TRBV29-1,once,-,CSGQVRPQFF,TGCAGCGGACAGGTAAGACCGCAGTTCTTC
TRBJ1-1,TRBV7-6,-,-,CASSLTKVGTEAFF,TGTGCCAGCAGCTTAACCAAGGTCGGGACTGAAGCTTTCTTT
TRBJ1-2,TRBV4-1,-,-,CASSQVTGYWNGYTF,TGCGCCAGCAGCCAAGTTACAGGGTACTGGAACGGCTACACCTTC
TRBJ1-4,TRBV3-1/TRBV3-2,-,TRBD1,CASSQPGQGPEKLFF,TGTGCCAGCAGCCAACCGGGACAGGGGCCTGAAAAACTGTTTTTT
TRBJ2-1,TRBV15,-,-,CATSSPGDNLGDEQFF,TGTGCCACCAGCAGCCCCGGGGACAACCTAGGGGATGAGCAGTTCTTC
TRBJ1-6,TRBV5-6,few,TRBD1,CASSPRRQGNSPLHF,TGTGCCAGCAGCCCGAGGAGACAGGGAAATTCACCCCTCCACTTT
TRBJ2-5,TRBV7-8,-,TRBD2,CASSLRRGTSGSPAKTQYF,TGTGCCAGCAGCTTAAGGCGCGGGACTAGCGGCTCTCCCGCGAAGACCCAGTACTTC
TRBJ2-5,TRBV24-1,-,TRBD1,CATSEEDRGQETQYF,TGTGCCACCAGTGAGGAAGACAGGGGACAAGAGACCCAGTACTTC
TRBJ2-3,TRBV5-1,-,TRBD2,CASSQTSGGRYTQYF,TGCGCCAGCAGCCAAACTAGCGGGGGGAGATATACGCAGTATTTT
TRBJ2-5,TRBV11-3,-,TRBD1,CASSSGQAQETQYF,TGTGCCAGCAGCTCAGGACAGGCCCAAGAGACCCAGTACTTC
TRBJ1-3,TRBV18,-,TRBD1,CASSRDSSGNTIYF,TGTGCCAGCTCACGGGACAGCTCTGGAAACACCATATATTTT
TRBJ1-1,TRBV7-2,-,-,CASSLRVRPTSEAFF,TGTGCCAGCAGCTTAAGAGTCCGGCCGACAAGTGAAGCTTTCTTT
TRBJ2-3,TRBV28,-,-,CASSWHQPTDTQYF,TGTGCCAGCAGTTGGCACCAACCCACAGATACGCAGTATTTT
TRBJ2-7,TRBV1,once,-,CTSSPPGQGHYEQYF,TGCACCAGCAGTCCTCCGGGACAGGGGCACTACGAGCAGTACTTC
TRBJ2-1,TRBV27,-,-,CASSFTSKDEQFF,TGTGCCAGCAGTTTCACTAGCAAGGATGAGCAGTTCTTC
TRBJ2-1,TRBV4-3,-,TRBD2,CASSQDRRGVEQFF,TGCGCCAGCAGCCAAGATCGGCGGGGGGTTGAGCAGTTCTTC
TRBJ1-3,TRBV4-1,-,-,CASSQPGWMDTIYF,TGCGCCAGCAGCCAACCAGGGTGGATGGACACCATATATTTT